Listed below are T cell receptor beta chains from one sample, sequenced in a study of CD8 T cells in Susac syndrome. A single record per CDR3 protein comes from TCRdb applying MiXCR to the immunoSEQ multiplex PCR reads. The sample lists more than 70,000 distinct CDR3 sequences, 85% to 95% seen once, with around 0.32% in the top ten. The material sequenced was CD8+ T cells from PBMCs. The receptor set was obtained from a human donor in good health. CDR3s include the opening cysteine and the closing phenylalanine or tryptophan.

v_gene	j_gene	len	CDR3aa
TRBV3-1	TRBJ1-2	14	CASGPNRQGDGYTF
TRBV20-1	TRBJ2-7	12	CSASFVDLEQYF
TRBV13	TRBJ2-7	11	CASSSNYEQYF
TRBV10-3	TRBJ2-7	11	CAIIDSYEQYF
TRBV5-5	TRBJ1-1	16	CASSLRDWGWNTEAFF
TRBV2	TRBJ2-5	14	CASKEPGRYETQYF
TRBV9	TRBJ1-1	14	CASSVAWTESEAFF
TRBV5-6	TRBJ2-1	16	CASSLATGGFYNEQFF
TRBV11-2	TRBJ2-7	16	CASSTPTSGGPYEQYF
TRBV14	TRBJ1-2	13	CASSQFKLDGYTF
TRBV20-1	TRBJ2-3	10	CSAPSPGWYF
TRBV6-2/TRBV6-3	TRBJ1-1	11	CASSYTFEAFF
TRBV19	TRBJ1-2	14	CASKVGGGNYGYTF
TRBV20-1	TRBJ1-1	14	CSARGQQGDTEAFF
TRBV5-6	TRBJ1-1	14	CASSLADRKTEAFF
TRBV12-3/TRBV12-4	TRBJ2-5	12	CASGLLGETQYF
TRBV27	TRBJ1-4	16	CASSPSVGETNEKLFF